This T cell receptor (beta chain) was profiled in a study of blood T cell repertoires in COVID-19. The assay was immunoSEQ multiplex PCR, and TCRdb's table has in-frame clones only and misses some. The sample has some 260,000 clones; 88% are singletons. Trimming at V came to 2 bases and at J to 8 bases, leaving 8 bases not matched to a gene. Germline CDR1 is WSHSY and CDR2 is SAAADI. This CDR3 has 15 amino acids. The TCR sequence derives from a woman in her 30s with COVID-19, enrolled during active disease. The V and J genes are TRBV10-2 and TRBJ1-4; 7 bases align to TRBD1. Sequences were obtained from peripheral blood. CDR3: CASSEMIGGGEKLFF. The CDR3 coding sequence is TGCGCCAGCAGTGAGATGATAGGGGGCGGAGAAAAACTGTTTTTT.